The T cell receptor beta chain under discussion was sequenced for a study of blood T cells in healthy people across ages. With a J-beta primer mix and a sample-barcoded 5' primer, a second PCR ran 7 to 11 cycles. Carrying 12 random nucleotides, a template-switch adaptor labeled each individual cDNA molecule. TCRdb fed the 5' RACE reads into MiXCR, producing one record per CDR3 protein. The table records 600,000 or so distinct CDR3 sequences, about 30% of them present only once. CDR1 SGHRS and CDR2 YFSETQ come from the germline V gene. J gave up 4 bases and V 4 bases, and 6 bases lay outside the gene matches. The CDR3 is 15 residues long. This clonotype was detected many times.

The rearrangement uses TRBV5-1 and TRBJ2-3, with 10 bases matching TRBD1. The receptor's source is a woman older than 75 in good health. Input material: blood. CDR3 DNA sequence: TGCGCCAGCAGCCGACGGGACAGGGGAGCAGATACGCAGTATTTT. Translating it yields CASSRRDRGADTQYF. Full variable domain (outside the CDR3, taken from reference TRBV5-1 and TRBJ2-3): KAGVTQTPRYLIKTRGQQVTLSCSPISGHRSVSWYQQTPGQGLQFLFEYFSETQRNKGNFPGRFSGRQFSNSRSEMNVSTLELGDSALYLCASSRRDRGADTQYFGPGTRLTVL.